The 3 T cell receptor beta chains presented below share a single source sample, sequenced in a study of vaccination effects on CD4 cells after COVID-19. Their specific antigens are unknown. Within the ViraFEST assay, antigen-specific CD4+ T cells underwent expansion with viral peptide pools prior to sequencing. Cells that had been cultured for less than 13 days were the source of isolated CD4+ T cells. PCR-confirmed SARS-CoV-2 infection occurred in the person between March and December 2020. This table comes from immunoSEQ multiplex PCR, and its TCRdb copy is limited to in-frame clones, with some not included. The repertoire holds around 37,000 clones, with around 73% as singletons. The sequenced sample was CD4+ T cells from PBMCs cultured with a peptide pool, obtained before COVID-19 vaccination. The receptors stem from a human donor who had a prior SARS-CoV-2 infection.

The sample holds a few counts of this clone. At the DNA level, this CDR3 is encoded by other sequences in the same sample as well. The genes are TRBV6-5 and TRBJ2-5, with D tentatively TRBD1 (6 bases). In germline, CDR1 is MNHEY, CDR2 SVGAGI. Trimming stripped 0 bases from V and 4 bases from J, with 12 bases between. The CDR3 is 15 residues long. DNA for the CDR3: TGTGCCAGCAGTTACTCAACAGGGAACCGAGAGACCCAGTACTTC. Protein: CASSYSTGNRETQYF.

The V and J genes are TRBV11-3 and TRBJ1-1, with TRBD1 matching 7 bases. Germline V CDR1 and CDR2: SGHNT, YENEEA. Trimming at V came to 2 bases and at J to 1 base, leaving 4 bases not matched to a gene. The CDR3 runs 15 residues. The CDR3 region has the DNA TGTGCCAGCAGCTTACAGGGGGGCTCGAACACTGAAGCTTTCTTT. Protein: CASSLQGGSNTEAFF.

The sample holds a few counts of this clone. CDR3 in DNA: TGTGCCAGCAGCTTAATCGAAGGAGAGCAGTTCTTC. Its protein product is CASSLIEGEQFF. This chain links TRBV7-3 with TRBJ2-1, with unresolved D. Between the trimmed V and J ends, which lost 1 base and 10 bases, there was a span of 8 bases. The CDR3 runs 12 residues. Germline CDR1 SGHTA, CDR2 FQGTGA.